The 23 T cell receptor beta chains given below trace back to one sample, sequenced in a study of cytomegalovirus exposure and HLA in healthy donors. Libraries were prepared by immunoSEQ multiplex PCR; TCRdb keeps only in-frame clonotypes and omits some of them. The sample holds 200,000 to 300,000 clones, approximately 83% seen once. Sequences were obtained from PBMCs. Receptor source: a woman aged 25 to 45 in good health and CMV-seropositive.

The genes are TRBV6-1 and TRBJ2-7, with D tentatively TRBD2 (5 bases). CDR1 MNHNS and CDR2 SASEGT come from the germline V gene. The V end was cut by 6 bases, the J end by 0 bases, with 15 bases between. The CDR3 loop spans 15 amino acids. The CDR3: CASRFLGVNSYEQYF. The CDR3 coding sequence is TGTGCCAGCAGATTTCTCGGGGTAAACTCCTACGAGCAGTACTTC.

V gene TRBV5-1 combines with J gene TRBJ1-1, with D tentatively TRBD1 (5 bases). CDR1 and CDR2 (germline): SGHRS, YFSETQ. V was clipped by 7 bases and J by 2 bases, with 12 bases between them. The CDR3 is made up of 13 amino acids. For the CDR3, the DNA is TGCGCCAGCTCCTGGGGCCAAAACACTGAAGCTTTCTTT. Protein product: CASSWGQNTEAFF.

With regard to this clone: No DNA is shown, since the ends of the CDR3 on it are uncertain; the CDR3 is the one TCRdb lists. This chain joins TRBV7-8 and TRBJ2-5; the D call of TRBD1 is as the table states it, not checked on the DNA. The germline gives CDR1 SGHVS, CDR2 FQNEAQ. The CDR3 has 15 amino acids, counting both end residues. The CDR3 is CASSFGPGAQETQYF.

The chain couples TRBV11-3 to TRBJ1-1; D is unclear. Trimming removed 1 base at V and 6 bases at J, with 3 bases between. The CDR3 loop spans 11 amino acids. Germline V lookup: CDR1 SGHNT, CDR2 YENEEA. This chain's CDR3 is CASSLAAEAFF. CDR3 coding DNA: TGTGCCAGCAGCTTAGCCGCTGAAGCTTTCTTT. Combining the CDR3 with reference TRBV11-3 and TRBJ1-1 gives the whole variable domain EAGVVQSPRYKIIEKKQPVAFWCNPISGHNTLYWYLQNLGQGPELLIRYENEEAVDDSQLPKDRFSAERLKGVDSTLKIQPAELGDSAVYLCASSLAAEAFFGQGTRLTVV.

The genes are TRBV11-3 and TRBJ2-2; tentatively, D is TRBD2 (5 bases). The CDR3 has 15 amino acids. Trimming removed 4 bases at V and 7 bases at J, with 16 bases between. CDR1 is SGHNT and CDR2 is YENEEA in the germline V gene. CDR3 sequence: CASSSSAAVGGELFF. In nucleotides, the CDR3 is TGTGCCAGCAGCTCCTCAGCGGCGGTGGGCGGGGAGCTGTTTTTT.

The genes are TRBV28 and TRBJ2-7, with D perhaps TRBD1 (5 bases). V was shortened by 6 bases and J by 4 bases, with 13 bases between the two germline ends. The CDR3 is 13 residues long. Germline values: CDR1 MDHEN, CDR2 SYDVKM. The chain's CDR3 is CASREPQGYEQYF. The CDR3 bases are TGTGCCAGCAGAGAGCCCCAGGGATACGAGCAGTACTTC. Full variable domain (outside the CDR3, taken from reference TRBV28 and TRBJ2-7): DVKVTQSSRYLVKRTGEKVFLECVQDMDHENMFWYRQDPGLGLRLIYFSYDVKMKEKGDIPEGYSVSREKKERFSLILESASTNQTSMYLCASREPQGYEQYFGPGTRLTVT.

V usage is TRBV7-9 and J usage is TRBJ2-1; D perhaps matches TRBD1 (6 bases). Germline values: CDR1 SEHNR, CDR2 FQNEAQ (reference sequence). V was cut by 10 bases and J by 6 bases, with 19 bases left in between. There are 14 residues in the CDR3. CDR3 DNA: TGTGCCACCAACCCTGGGCGCAGGGGCAATGAGCAGTTCTTC. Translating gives CATNPGRRGNEQFF.

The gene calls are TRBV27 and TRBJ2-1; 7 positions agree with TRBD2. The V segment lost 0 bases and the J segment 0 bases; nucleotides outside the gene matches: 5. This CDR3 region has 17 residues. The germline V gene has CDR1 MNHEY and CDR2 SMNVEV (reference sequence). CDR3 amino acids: CASSLSKAGSSYNEQFF. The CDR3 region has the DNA TGTGCCAGCAGTTTATCGAAAGCGGGGAGCTCCTACAATGAGCAGTTCTTC.

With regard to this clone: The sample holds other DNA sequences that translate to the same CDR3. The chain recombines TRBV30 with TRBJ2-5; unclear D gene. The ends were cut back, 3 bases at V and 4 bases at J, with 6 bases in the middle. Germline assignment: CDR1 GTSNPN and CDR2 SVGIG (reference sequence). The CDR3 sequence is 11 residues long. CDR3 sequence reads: CAWSLRETQYF. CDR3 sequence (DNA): TGTGCCTGGAGCCTGCGAGAGACCCAGTACTTC.

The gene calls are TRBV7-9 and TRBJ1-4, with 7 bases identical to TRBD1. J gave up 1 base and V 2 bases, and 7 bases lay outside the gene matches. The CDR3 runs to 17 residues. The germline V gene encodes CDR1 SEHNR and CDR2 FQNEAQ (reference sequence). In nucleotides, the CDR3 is TGTGCCAGCAGCTTACTCGACAGGGCTGTAACTAATGAAAAACTGTTTTTT. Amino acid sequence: CASSLLDRAVTNEKLFF. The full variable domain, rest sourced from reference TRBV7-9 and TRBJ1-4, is DTGVSQNPRHKITKRGQNVTFRCDPISEHNRLYWYRQTLGQGPEFLTYFQNEAQLEKSRLLSDRFSAERPKGSFSTLEIQRTEQGDSAMYLCASSLLDRAVTNEKLFFGSGTQLSVL.

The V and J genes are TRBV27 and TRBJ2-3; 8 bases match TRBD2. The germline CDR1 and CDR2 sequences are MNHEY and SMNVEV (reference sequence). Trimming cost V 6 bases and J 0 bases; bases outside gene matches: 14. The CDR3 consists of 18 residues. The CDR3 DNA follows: TGTGCCAGCAGAGTGACTAGCGCTAACCCCTCAAGCACAGATACGCAGTATTTT. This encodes CASRVTSANPSSTDTQYF.

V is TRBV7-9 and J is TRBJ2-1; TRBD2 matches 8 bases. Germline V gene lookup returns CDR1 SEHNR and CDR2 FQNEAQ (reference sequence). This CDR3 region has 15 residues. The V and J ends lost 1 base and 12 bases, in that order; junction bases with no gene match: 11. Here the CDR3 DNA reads TGTGCCAGCAGCTTAGGGAGCGGGGGTGTGGCTGGGCAGTTCTTC. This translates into CASSLGSGGVAGQFF.

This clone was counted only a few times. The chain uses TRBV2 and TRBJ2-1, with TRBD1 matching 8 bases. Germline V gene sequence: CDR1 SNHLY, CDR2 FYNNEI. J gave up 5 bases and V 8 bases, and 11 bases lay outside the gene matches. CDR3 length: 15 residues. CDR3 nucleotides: TGTGCCAGCGCAGAACGGGACAGGTGGAACAATGAGCAGTTCTTC. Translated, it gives CASAERDRWNNEQFF.

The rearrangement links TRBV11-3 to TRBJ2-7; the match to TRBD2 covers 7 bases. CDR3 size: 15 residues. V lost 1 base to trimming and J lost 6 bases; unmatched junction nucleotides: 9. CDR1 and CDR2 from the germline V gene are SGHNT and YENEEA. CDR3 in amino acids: CASSLVTSGGVEQYF. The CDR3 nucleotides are TGTGCCAGCAGCTTAGTTACCTCGGGAGGTGTCGAGCAGTACTTC.

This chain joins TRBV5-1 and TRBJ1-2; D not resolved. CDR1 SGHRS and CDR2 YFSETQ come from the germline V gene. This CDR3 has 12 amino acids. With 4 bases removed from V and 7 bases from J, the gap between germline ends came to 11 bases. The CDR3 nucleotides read TGCGCCAGCAGCGAGGGAGGAAGTGGCTACACCTTC. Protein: CASSEGGSGYTF. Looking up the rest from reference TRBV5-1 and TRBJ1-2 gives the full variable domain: KAGVTQTPRYLIKTRGQQVTLSCSPISGHRSVSWYQQTPGQGLQFLFEYFSETQRNKGNFPGRFSGRQFSNSRSEMNVSTLELGDSALYLCASSEGGSGYTFGSGTRLTVV.

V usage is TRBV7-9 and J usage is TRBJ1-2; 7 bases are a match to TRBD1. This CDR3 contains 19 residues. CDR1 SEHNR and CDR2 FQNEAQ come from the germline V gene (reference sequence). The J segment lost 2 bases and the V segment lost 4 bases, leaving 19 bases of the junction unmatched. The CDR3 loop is CASSSSHSGQEILNYGYTF. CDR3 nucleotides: TGTGCCAGCAGCTCAAGTCACAGCGGACAGGAGATACTGAACTATGGCTACACCTTC. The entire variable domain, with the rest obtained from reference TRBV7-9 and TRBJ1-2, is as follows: DTGVSQNPRHKITKRGQNVTFRCDPISEHNRLYWYRQTLGQGPEFLTYFQNEAQLEKSRLLSDRFSAERPKGSFSTLEIQRTEQGDSAMYLCASSSSHSGQEILNYGYTFGSGTRLTVV.

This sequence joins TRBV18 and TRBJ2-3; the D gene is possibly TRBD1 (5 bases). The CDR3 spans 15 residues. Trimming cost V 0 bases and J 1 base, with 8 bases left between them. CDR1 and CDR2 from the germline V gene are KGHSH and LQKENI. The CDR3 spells CASSPPDTRTDTQYF. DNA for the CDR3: TGTGCCAGCTCACCACCGGACACCCGCACAGATACGCAGTATTTT.

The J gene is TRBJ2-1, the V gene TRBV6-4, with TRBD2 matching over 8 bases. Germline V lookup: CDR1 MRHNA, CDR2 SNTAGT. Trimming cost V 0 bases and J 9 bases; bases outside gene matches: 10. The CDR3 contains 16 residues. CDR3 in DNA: TGTGCCAGCAGTGACTCGACCCAGCGGGAGTCAGGTGAGCAGTTCTTC. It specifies CASSDSTQRESGEQFF.

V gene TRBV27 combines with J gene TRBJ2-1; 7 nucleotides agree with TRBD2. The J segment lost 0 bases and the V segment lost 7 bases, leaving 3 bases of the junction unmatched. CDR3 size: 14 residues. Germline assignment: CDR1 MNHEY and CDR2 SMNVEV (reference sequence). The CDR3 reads CASKTSASYNEQFF. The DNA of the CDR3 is TGTGCCAGCAAAACTAGCGCCTCCTACAATGAGCAGTTCTTC.

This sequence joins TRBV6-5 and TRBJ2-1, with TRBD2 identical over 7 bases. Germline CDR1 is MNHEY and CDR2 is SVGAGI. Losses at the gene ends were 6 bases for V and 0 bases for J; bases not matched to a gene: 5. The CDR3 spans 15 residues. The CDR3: CASRASGASYNEQFF. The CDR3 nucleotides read TGTGCCAGCAGGGCTAGCGGAGCCTCCTACAATGAGCAGTTCTTC.

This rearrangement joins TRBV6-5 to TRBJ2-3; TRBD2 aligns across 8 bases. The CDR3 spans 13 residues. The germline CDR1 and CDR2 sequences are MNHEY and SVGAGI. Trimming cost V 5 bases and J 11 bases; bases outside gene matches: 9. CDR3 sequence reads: CASSPPPGTRQYF. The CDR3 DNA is TGTGCCAGCAGTCCCCCTCCCGGGACTAGGCAGTATTTT.

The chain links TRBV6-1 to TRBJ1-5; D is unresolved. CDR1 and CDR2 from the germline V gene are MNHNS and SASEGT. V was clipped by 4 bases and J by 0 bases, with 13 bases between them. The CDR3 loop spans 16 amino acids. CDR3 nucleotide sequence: TGTGCCAGCAGTGGAGGAATACAACTTAGCAATCAGCCCCAGCATTTT. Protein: CASSGGIQLSNQPQHF.

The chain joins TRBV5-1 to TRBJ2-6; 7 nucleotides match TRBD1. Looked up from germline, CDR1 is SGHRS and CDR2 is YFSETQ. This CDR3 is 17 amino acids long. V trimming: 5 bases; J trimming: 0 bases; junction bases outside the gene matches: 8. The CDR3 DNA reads TGCGCCAGCAGAGCGGCCGGGACAGCCTCTGGGGCCAACGTCCTGACTTTC. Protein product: CASRAAGTASGANVLTF.